This entry concerns a single T cell receptor (beta chain). The CDR3 has 18 amino acids. The V end lost 5 bases, the J end lost 0 bases, and 22 bases lay between the germline ends. The germline V gene encodes CDR1 SGHAT and CDR2 FQNNGV. The sample belongs to a study of blood T cell repertoires in COVID-19. As originally analysed: Amplification of reference gene primers was used by the study to estimate nucleated cell counts. Assay used: immunoSEQ multiplex PCR; TCRdb lists only in-frame clones, some missing. The D gene and trimming were derived from the DNA, and the V and J assignments and clone size from that table. The sample has some 420,000 clones, roughly nine tenths seen once.

This chain uses TRBV11-2 with TRBJ2-5, with a tentative D call TRBD2 (7 bases). Sequencing was carried out using PBMCs or T cells enriched from blood (not recorded which). The TCR sequence derives from a man between 25 and 39 years old who had recovered from COVID-19. The CDR3 DNA follows: TGTGCCAGCAGCCTCGGTGGGGGGGCGGGAGCGTACCAAGAGACCCAGTACTTC. Translation: CASSLGGGAGAYQETQYF.